This T cell receptor beta chain was recorded in a study of T cell repertoires in cytomegalovirus infection. TCRdb re-derived calls from the reads in MiXCR, one entry per CDR3 protein. The profile covers about 340,000 distinct CDR3 sequences, with 25% to 35% appearing a single time and 20% taken by the ten largest. Points from the study as a whole: The ex vivo response showed dominance by HLA-C-restricted CMV-specific TCR beta clonotypes.

Details on this clonotype: As yet, its antigen is unknown.

This receptor was obtained from a human donor in good health (CMV status not recorded). Some clones in this sample may be carry-over from other donors' samples. Sequences were derived from cultured PBMCs, sampled from culture after CMV antigen stimulation.

The CDR3 nucleotides read TGTGCCAGCAGCTTAGATATGGGGACATCGAGCAATCAGCCCCAGCATTTT. Translating gives CASSLDMGTSSNQPQHF. The chain links TRBV7-8 to TRBJ1-5; tentative D call: TRBD1 (6 bases). Germline values: CDR1 SGHVS, CDR2 FQNEAQ. The CDR3 totals 17 residues. The V end was cut by 1 base, the J end by 1 base, with 14 bases between. The full variable domain, with the rest looked up from reference TRBV7-8 and TRBJ1-5, is GAGVSQSPRYKVAKRGQDVALRCDPISGHVSLFWYQQALGQGPEFLTYFQNEAQLDKSGLPSDRFFAERPEGSVSTLKIQRTQQEDSAVYLCASSLDMGTSSNQPQHFGDGTRLSIL.